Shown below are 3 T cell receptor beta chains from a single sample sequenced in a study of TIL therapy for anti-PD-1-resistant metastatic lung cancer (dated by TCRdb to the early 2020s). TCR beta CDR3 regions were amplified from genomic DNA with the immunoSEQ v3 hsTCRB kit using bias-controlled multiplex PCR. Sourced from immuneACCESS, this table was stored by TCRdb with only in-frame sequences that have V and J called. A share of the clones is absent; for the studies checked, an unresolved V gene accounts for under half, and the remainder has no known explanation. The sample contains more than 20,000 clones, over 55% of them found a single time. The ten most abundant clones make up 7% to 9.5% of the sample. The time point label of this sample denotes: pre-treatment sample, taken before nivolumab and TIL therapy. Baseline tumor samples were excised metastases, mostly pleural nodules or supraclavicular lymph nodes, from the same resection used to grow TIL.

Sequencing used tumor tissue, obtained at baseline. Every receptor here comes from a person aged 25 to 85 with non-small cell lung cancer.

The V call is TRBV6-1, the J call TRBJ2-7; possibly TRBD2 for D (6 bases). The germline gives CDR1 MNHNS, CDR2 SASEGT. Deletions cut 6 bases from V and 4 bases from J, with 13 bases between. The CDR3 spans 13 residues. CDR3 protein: CASRWDSRYEQYF. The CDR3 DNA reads TGTGCCAGCAGGTGGGACTCCCGTTACGAGCAGTACTTC.

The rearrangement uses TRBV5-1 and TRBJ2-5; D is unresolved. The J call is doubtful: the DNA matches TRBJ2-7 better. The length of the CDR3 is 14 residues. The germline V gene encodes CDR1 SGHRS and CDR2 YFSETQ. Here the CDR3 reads CASSYDSPSYEQYF. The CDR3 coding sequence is TGCGCCAGCAGCTACGACTCCCCCTCCTACGAGCAGTACTTC.

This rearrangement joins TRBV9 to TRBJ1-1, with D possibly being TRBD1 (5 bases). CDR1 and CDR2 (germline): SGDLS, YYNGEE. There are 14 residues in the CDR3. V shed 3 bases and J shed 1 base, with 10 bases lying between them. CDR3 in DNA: TGTGCCAGCAGCGCGGGACTATCGAACACTGAAGCTTTCTTT. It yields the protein CASSAGLSNTEAFF.